This TCR beta chain was identified in a study of blood T cell repertoires in COVID-19. The overall study: PBMCs, B-cell-depleted T cells, or T cells provided the cDNA or gDNA that made up the material.

This CDR3 is 14 amino acids long. The junction had 13 bases not matched to a gene; V was cut back by 11 bases and J by 6 bases. CDR1 and CDR2 from the germline V gene are MNHEY and SVGAGI. Authors' analysis steps: Cell counts per sample came from amplifying reference gene primers. The assay was immunoSEQ multiplex PCR, and TCRdb's table has in-frame clones only and misses some. The V and J calls and clone size come from that table; D and trimming were worked out from the DNA. The table has some 140,000 clones, about 90% seen once. The sequencing sample was made of peripheral blood. This chain links TRBV6-5 with TRBJ2-7; TRBD1 aligns across 10 bases. The TCR originated in a man between 45 and 60 years old with active COVID-19. The CDR3: CAGSRDRGVSEQYF. CDR3 nucleotides: TGTGCCGGAAGCCGGGACAGGGGAGTAAGCGAGCAGTACTTC.